What follows describes a single TCR beta chain. Sequencing used immunoSEQ multiplex PCR; TCRdb keeps in-frame clones, though not all of them. This sample yields some 2.1 million clones, of which approximately 92% are seen a single time; about 1.7% belongs to the top ten. The naive CD8 fraction comprised CD45RO-negative cells positively selected for CCR7 and excluded terminally differentiated effector memory CD45RA+ cells. Those who donated, Caucasian adults without exception, all lived in Nashville, Tennessee. This sample is drawn from a study of shared clonotypes between healthy human individuals. At the level of the study: Plates per donor: three CD4 naive, three CD4 memory, two CD8 naive, one CD8 memory.

The CDR3 extends over 12 amino acids. With 4 bases removed from V and 12 bases from J, the gap between germline ends came to 14 bases. CDR1 is SGHAT, CDR2 FQNNGV, per germline. The source material was naive CD8+ T cells from PBMCs. This clonotype originated in a man aged 18 to 30 in good health. Some clones in this sample may be carry-over from other donors' samples. J is TRBJ2-3 and V is TRBV11-2; tentative D call: TRBD1 (6 bases). The CDR3 reads CASSSRQVQQYF. CDR3 DNA sequence: TGTGCCAGCAGCTCCCGACAGGTCCAACAGTATTTT.